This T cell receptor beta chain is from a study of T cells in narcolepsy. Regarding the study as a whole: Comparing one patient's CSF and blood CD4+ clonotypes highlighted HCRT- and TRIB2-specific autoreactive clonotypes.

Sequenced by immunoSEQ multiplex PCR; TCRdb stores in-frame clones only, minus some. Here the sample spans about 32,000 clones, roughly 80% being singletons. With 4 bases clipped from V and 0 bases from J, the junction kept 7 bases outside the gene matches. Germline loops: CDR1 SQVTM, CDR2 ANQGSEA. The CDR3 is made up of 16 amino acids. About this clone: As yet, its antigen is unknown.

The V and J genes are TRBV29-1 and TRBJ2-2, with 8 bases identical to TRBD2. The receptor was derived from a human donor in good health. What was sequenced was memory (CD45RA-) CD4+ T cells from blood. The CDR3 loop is CSVALAGFANTGELFF. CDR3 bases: TGCAGCGTTGCCCTAGCGGGCTTCGCGAACACCGGGGAGCTGTTTTTT.